This paragraph reports one TCR beta chain. TCRdb's copy holds only in-frame clones and misses some; the assay was immunoSEQ multiplex PCR. Among roughly 36,000 clones, around 89% were seen once, and the ten largest hold around 1.8%. The V gene's germline CDR1 is SGHTA and CDR2 FQGTGA. V was clipped by 5 bases and J by 6 bases; unmatched bases: 6. The CDR3 has 15 amino acids. This record comes from a study of PD-L1 blockade in urothelial cancer. Background on the study: From 2014, patients received atezolizumab, given as 1,200 mg intravenously every 3 weeks. It was at 3 weeks (second dose) and 6 weeks after treatment start that blood was analyzed.

This clonotype was obtained from a man aged 60 to 69 with urothelial cancer. Sequences were derived from PBMCs, sampled around atezolizumab (anti-PD-L1) treatment. The chain is built from TRBV7-3 and TRBJ2-2; 10 bases match TRBD1. The CDR3 is CASSRRQGASGELFF. As DNA, the CDR3 is TGTGCCAGCAGCCGTAGACAGGGGGCGTCCGGGGAGCTGTTTTTT.